The source of this TCR beta chain is a study of T cell responses to AZD1222 COVID-19 vaccine. Regarding the study as a whole: Regions left unmutated in variants are reportedly the target of nearly half of spike-specific TCRs. Clonal diversity was possibly underestimated, and white British individuals and females predominated among donors. Sampled repertoires all dated from after the peak T cell response.

CDR3 length equals 20 residues. The data were produced by immunoSEQ multiplex PCR, yet TCRdb's version contains in-frame clones alone and is incomplete. The table lists 40,000 to 55,000 clones, 70% to 90% of them singletons. Comment on this clone: Its cognate antigen is unknown.

This specimen consisted of peripheral blood, obtained 28 days after the second AZD1222 dose. The receptor was isolated from an adult who received the AZD1222 COVID-19 vaccine. This chain uses TRBV12-2 with TRBJ1-1; the table names TRBD1, a call not compared with the DNA. TRBV12-2 is a pseudogene. The CDR3 loop reads CASRLVRVMGTGDMNTEAFF. CDR3 in DNA: TGTGCAAGTCGCTTAGTGAGAGTAATGGGGACAGGGGACATGAACACTGAAGCTTTCTTT.